Presented here are 27 T cell receptor beta chains from one specimen sequenced in a study of OX40 agonist ivuxolimab in advanced cancers. Sequencing was performed with immunoSEQ multiplex PCR; in TCRdb, only in-frame clones are kept and a portion is missing. The table has approximately 100,000 clones, 70% to 85% seen once. Sequenced material: CD4+ or CD8+ T cells sorted from blood, taken in a trial of the OX40 agonist ivuxolimab. The receptors stem from an adult with an advanced solid tumor such as melanoma, head and neck, liver or kidney cancer.

The gene calls are TRBV5-6 and TRBJ2-1, with 7 bases aligning to TRBD2. The V and J ends lost 4 bases and 4 bases, in that order; junction bases with no gene match: 8. The CDR3 totals 15 residues. Germline loops: CDR1 SGHDT, CDR2 YYEEEE. CDR3 DNA sequence: TGTGCCAGCAGCACCCCCACTAGCGAGTACAATGAGCAGTTCTTC. Protein: CASSTPTSEYNEQFF.

The J gene is TRBJ1-5, the V gene TRBV27; no reliable D call. CDR1 and CDR2 (germline): MNHEY, SMNVEV (reference sequence). The CDR3 is 15 amino acids. V was trimmed by 5 bases and J by 7 bases, leaving 18 bases between them. The CDR3 sequence is CASSASLPGRQPQHF. Here the CDR3 DNA reads TGTGCCAGCAGTGCGTCTTTACCCGGGAGGCAGCCCCAGCATTTT.

V is TRBV7-2 and J is TRBJ1-1; TRBD1 might be the D (5 bases). Germline assignment: CDR1 SGHTA and CDR2 FQGNSA. Trimming removed 3 bases at V and 1 base at J, with 12 bases between. The CDR3 runs to 15 residues. CDR3 loop: CASSFGGARNTEAFF. The CDR3, as DNA: TGTGCCAGCAGCTTTGGGGGAGCTAGGAACACTGAAGCTTTCTTT. Full variable domain (missing parts from reference TRBV7-2 and TRBJ1-1): GAGVSQSPSNKVTEKGKDVELRCDPISGHTALYWYRQSLGQGLEFLIYFQGNSAPDKSGLPSDRFSAERTGGSVSTLTIQRTQQEDSAVYLCASSFGGARNTEAFFGQGTRLTVV.

The chain joins TRBV7-2 to TRBJ2-5; D is possibly TRBD1 or TRBD2 (5 bases each). The J call may be mistaken, given a closer DNA end match to TRBJ2-7. Germline V CDR1 and CDR2: SGHTA, FQGNSA. The CDR3 length is 18 residues. CDR3 in amino acids: CASSLSGGPSTLSYEQYF. The DNA of the CDR3 is TGTGCCAGCAGCTTAAGTGGGGGACCCAGCACACTCTCCTACGAGCAGTACTTC.

This clone appeared once. The genes are TRBV18 and TRBJ1-2; maybe TRBD1 (6 bases). Germline loops: CDR1 KGHSH, CDR2 LQKENI. V lost 3 bases and J 2 bases, leaving 7 bases between the germline ends. The CDR3 extends over 13 amino acids. The CDR3 DNA reads as TGTGCCAGCTCACCGGACAGAAACTATGGCTACACCTTC. It translates to CASSPDRNYGYTF.

The chain is built from TRBV10-3 and TRBJ1-1, with 7 positions matching TRBD1. The CDR3 is 13 residues long. Germline CDR1 and CDR2: ENHRY and SYGVKD. The J segment lost 8 bases and the V segment lost 2 bases, leaving 5 bases of the junction unmatched. The CDR3 DNA reads TGTGCCATCAGTGAGGGGACAGCAAGAGAAGCTTTCTTT. It translates to CAISEGTAREAFF.

J is TRBJ2-1 and V is TRBV27; no clear D gene. The length of the CDR3 is 14 residues. Trimming took off 4 bases at V and 0 bases at J, with 7 bases between the two ends. Looked up from germline, CDR1 is MNHEY and CDR2 is SMNVEV (reference sequence). In nucleotides, the CDR3 is TGTGCCAGCAGTTCTGCTTACTCCTACAATGAGCAGTTCTTC. Translated, it gives CASSSAYSYNEQFF.

The rearrangement uses TRBV5-1 and TRBJ2-1; D unresolved. CDR1 and CDR2 from the germline V gene are SGHRS and YFSETQ. CDR3 length: 15 amino acids. V was cut by 0 bases and J by 0 bases, with 7 bases left in between. The DNA for the CDR3 is TGCGCCAGCAGCTTGGATTATCTCTCCTACAATGAGCAGTTCTTC. Residues: CASSLDYLSYNEQFF.

V gene TRBV28 combines with J gene TRBJ2-7; D is unresolved. The CDR3 totals 10 residues. CDR1 and CDR2 (germline): MDHEN, SYDVKM. V gave up 8 bases and J gave up 5 bases, with 7 bases separating them. The CDR3 coding sequence is TGTGCCAGCCAAAATCACGAGCAGTACTTC. Translation: CASQNHEQYF.

This sequence joins TRBV7-2 and TRBJ2-7; no clear D. The CDR3 contains 12 residues. Germline loops: CDR1 SGHTA, CDR2 FQGNSA. The V end lost 1 base, the J end lost 6 bases, and 7 bases lay between the germline ends. This CDR3 is CASSLDVGEQYF. CDR3 bases: TGTGCCAGCAGCTTAGATGTTGGCGAGCAGTACTTC. Drawing the rest from reference TRBV7-2 and TRBJ2-7, the complete variable domain is GAGVSQSPSNKVTEKGKDVELRCDPISGHTALYWYRQSLGQGLEFLIYFQGNSAPDKSGLPSDRFSAERTGGSVSTLTIQRTQQEDSAVYLCASSLDVGEQYFGPGTRLTVT.

This chain links TRBV6-5 with TRBJ2-7; TRBD2 is a possible D gene (6 bases). CDR1 is MNHEY and CDR2 is SVGAGI in the germline V gene. This CDR3 has 16 residues. V was trimmed by 0 bases and J by 5 bases, leaving 17 bases between them. The CDR3 sequence is CASSYSVIGSKHEQYF. The CDR3 bases are TGTGCCAGCAGTTACTCGGTGATCGGGAGTAAACACGAGCAGTACTTC.

The chain couples TRBV9 to TRBJ2-1, with D uncertain. The CDR3 totals 14 residues. The germline gives CDR1 SGDLS, CDR2 YYNGEE. Trimming shortened V by 4 bases and J by 7 bases, and 15 bases separated the two germline ends. Here the CDR3 DNA reads TGTGCCAGCAGCCCTAGGGTTGCGGAAAATGAGCAGTTCTTC. Amino acids: CASSPRVAENEQFF.

This clone occurred a few times. This CDR3 is also generated by other DNA sequences in the sample. This rearrangement joins TRBV7-9 to TRBJ1-1; D unclear. V was cut by 2 bases and J by 5 bases, with 6 bases left in between. The CDR3 totals 12 residues. CDR1 and CDR2 (germline): SEHNR, FQNEAQ (reference sequence). The CDR3 loop is CASSLILTEAFF. The CDR3 region has the DNA TGTGCCAGCAGCTTAATTTTGACTGAAGCTTTCTTT.

The V gene is TRBV6-5, the J gene TRBJ1-5, with D possibly TRBD1 on 6 matching bases. Germline V gene data show CDR1 as MNHEY and CDR2 as SVGAGI. Trimming cost V 6 bases and J 5 bases, with 17 bases left between them. This CDR3 has 15 residues. The CDR3 sequence: CASSLLGDTDQPQHF. The CDR3 DNA is TGTGCCAGCAGCTTGCTTGGGGACACCGATCAGCCCCAGCATTTT.

The rearrangement joins TRBV7-9 to TRBJ2-7; 8 bases are a match to TRBD1. CDR1 is SEHNR and CDR2 is FQNEAQ in the germline V gene (reference sequence). The CDR3 extends over 12 amino acids. Trimming took 6 bases from V and 5 from J; bases not matched to a gene: 3. The CDR3 DNA is TGTGCCAGCAGTCCAGGGGGCAACGAGCAGTACTTC. Amino acids: CASSPGGNEQYF.

The genes are TRBV2 and TRBJ1-4, with no clear D. The CDR3 is 13 amino acids. Germline assignment: CDR1 SNHLY and CDR2 FYNNEI. With 3 bases removed from V and 8 bases from J, the gap between germline ends came to 10 bases. This chain's CDR3 is CASSEAGGEKLFF. CDR3 nucleotide sequence: TGTGCCAGCAGTGAGGCAGGTGGGGAAAAACTGTTTTTT. Drawing the rest from reference TRBV2 and TRBJ1-4, the complete variable domain is EPEVTQTPSHQVTQMGQEVILRCVPISNHLYFYWYRQILGQKVEFLVSFYNNEISEKSEIFDDQFSVERPDGSNFTLKIRSTKLEDSAMYFCASSEAGGEKLFFGSGTQLSVL.

This sequence joins TRBV7-9 and TRBJ1-1; perhaps TRBD1 as D (5 bases). Per the germline V gene, CDR1 is SEHNR and CDR2 is FQNEAQ (reference sequence). The CDR3 totals 16 residues. The germline V and J ends were trimmed by 7 bases and 4 bases, with 22 bases remaining between them. The CDR3 spells CASTSGGRERGTEAFF. The CDR3 nucleotides read TGTGCCAGCACCTCGGGGGGTCGGGAAAGGGGCACTGAAGCTTTCTTT. The full variable domain, completed using reference TRBV7-9 and TRBJ1-1, is DTGVSQNPRHKITKRGQNVTFRCDPISEHNRLYWYRQTLGQGPEFLTYFQNEAQLEKSRLLSDRFSAERPKGSFSTLEIQRTEQGDSAMYLCASTSGGRERGTEAFFGQGTRLTVV.

The chain is built from TRBV9 and TRBJ2-7; D call uncertain. The germline CDR1 and CDR2 sequences are SGDLS and YYNGEE. The CDR3 covers 12 residues. Trimming pared 0 bases from V and 6 bases from J, leaving 7 bases between. CDR3 residues: CASSVGQSEQYF. The CDR3 region has the DNA TGTGCCAGCAGCGTAGGACAAAGCGAGCAGTACTTC.

This chain connects TRBV5-4 to TRBJ2-7; 9 nucleotides agree with TRBD1. This CDR3 has 15 residues. V lost 4 bases and J lost 1; bases outside the gene matches: 6. Germline V CDR1 and CDR2: SGHNT, YYREEE (reference sequence). The DNA for the CDR3 is TGTGCCAGCAGCGGGGGGACAGGGATGTCCTACGAGCAGTACTTC. Protein: CASSGGTGMSYEQYF.

The chain uses TRBV7-9 and TRBJ2-3; perhaps TRBD1 as D (6 bases). V dropped 5 bases and J dropped 3 bases, with 21 bases sitting between them. The CDR3 has 17 residues. Germline CDR1 is SEHNR and CDR2 is FQNEAQ (reference sequence). This CDR3 reads CASSPTRDIRRTDTQYF. The CDR3 DNA sequence: TGTGCCAGCAGCCCAACTCGGGACATCAGACGGACAGATACGCAGTATTTT.

This clone was detected a few times. The chain employs TRBV19 and TRBJ2-2; D gene uncertain. This CDR3 region has 13 residues. Germline-derived CDR1 and CDR2 are LNHDA and SQIVND (reference sequence). V was clipped by 3 bases and J by 4 bases, with 6 bases between them. CDR3 residues: CASSIGITGELFF. The CDR3 bases are TGTGCCAGTAGTATTGGGATCACCGGGGAGCTGTTTTTT.

The chain carries TRBV10-3 and TRBJ1-1; 8 nucleotides align to TRBD1. CDR3 length: 16 residues. Germline-derived CDR1 and CDR2 are ENHRY and SYGVKD. Unmatched junction bases numbered 13, after V lost 4 bases and J lost 6 bases. The CDR3 region is CAISGSMGQGAAEAFF. DNA of the CDR3: TGTGCCATCAGTGGAAGCATGGGTCAGGGGGCGGCTGAAGCTTTCTTT.

The rearrangement links TRBV28 to TRBJ1-5, with D possibly matching TRBD1 (6 bases). The germline V gene encodes CDR1 MDHEN and CDR2 SYDVKM. The CDR3 is 16 residues long. V shed 5 bases and J shed 4 bases, with 18 bases lying between them. CDR3 amino acids: CASSQQQGKLNQPQHF. The CDR3 DNA is TGTGCCAGCAGTCAGCAACAGGGAAAGCTAAATCAGCCCCAGCATTTT.

This clone appeared once. The rearrangement joins TRBV2 to TRBJ2-1; D is unresolved. The CDR3 length is 13 residues. The germline CDR1 and CDR2 sequences are SNHLY and FYNNEI. With 7 bases removed from V and 10 bases from J, the gap between germline ends came to 17 bases. For the CDR3, the DNA is TGTGCCAGCACTGGCCTCCCGCATGGGGAGCAGTTCTTC. This codes for CASTGLPHGEQFF. The full variable domain, in which reference TRBV2 and TRBJ2-1 provide the parts outside the CDR3, is EPEVTQTPSHQVTQMGQEVILRCVPISNHLYFYWYRQILGQKVEFLVSFYNNEISEKSEIFDDQFSVERPDGSNFTLKIRSTKLEDSAMYFCASTGLPHGEQFFGPGTRLTVL.

The J gene is TRBJ2-3, the V gene TRBV28; 9 nucleotides align to TRBD1. CDR1 and CDR2 from the germline V gene are MDHEN and SYDVKM. J lost 5 bases, V lost 1 base, and 10 bases had no gene match. CDR3 length: 17 residues. The CDR3 sequence is CASSLFPGQGMGDTQYF. DNA of the CDR3: TGTGCCAGCAGTTTATTTCCGGGACAGGGCATGGGAGATACGCAGTATTTT.

This CDR3 reads CASRGDTQYF. Here the CDR3 DNA reads TGTGCCTCTCGGGGGGATACGCAGTATTTT. The gene calls are TRBV11-2 and TRBJ2-3; a possible D gene is TRBD2 (6 bases). There are 10 residues in the CDR3. CDR1 and CDR2 (germline): SGHAT, FQNNGV. Trimming shortened V by 11 bases and J by 6 bases, and 9 bases separated the two germline ends.

The chain is built from TRBV6-5 and TRBJ1-5; the D is unclear. This CDR3 region has 15 residues. Trimming took off 0 bases at V and 0 bases at J, with 6 bases between the two ends. The germline CDR1 and CDR2 sequences are MNHEY and SVGAGI. CDR3 sequence: CASSYSSYSNQPQHF. In DNA form, the CDR3 reads TGTGCCAGCAGTTACTCAAGTTATAGCAATCAGCCCCAGCATTTT.